The rows below give T cell receptor beta chains drawn from one sample of a study of blood T cell repertoires in COVID-19. Clones were read by immunoSEQ multiplex PCR, and TCRdb kept only the in-frame ones, dropping some. The data show some 260,000 clones, with over 80% seen just once and under 2.5% held by the top ten. Sequenced: PBMCs or T cells enriched from blood (not recorded which). All receptors derive from a woman between 18 and 29 years old who had recovered from COVID-19. Both conserved end residues are part of each CDR3. A D gene is named only where the DNA matches it firmly. Clone sizes are given selectively: once, few, many, or a class where the clone is expanded.

V gene	CDR3 length	clone size	D gene	J gene	CDR3 protein	CDR3 DNA
TRBV7-2	14	.	TRBD1	TRBJ2-7	CASLRQGGPYEQYF	TGTGCCAGCTTGCGACAGGGGGGTCCCTACGAGCAGTACTTC
TRBV7-3	14	.	.	TRBJ2-1	CASSSTRGNNEQFF	TGTGCCAGCAGCTCTACTCGAGGGAACAATGAGCAGTTCTTC
TRBV11-2	15	.	TRBD1	TRBJ1-2	CASRQPLRGQGGYTF	TGTGCCAGCAGACAACCACTCAGGGGGCAGGGTGGCTACACCTTC
TRBV24-1	18	once	TRBD1	TRBJ1-2	CATSDPTSGTGVFYGYTF	TGTGCCACCAGTGATCCCACCTCCGGGACAGGGGTTTTTTATGGCTACACCTTC
TRBV4-1	16	.	.	TRBJ2-5	CASSPQHAGARETQYF	TGCGCCAGCAGCCCCCAACATGCGGGGGCTCGAGAGACCCAGTACTTC
TRBV12-3/TRBV12-4	12	.	.	TRBJ2-3	CASSLSPVIWYF	TGTGCCAGCAGTTTAAGCCCTGTGATTTGGTATTTT
TRBV3-1/TRBV3-2	11	.	.	TRBJ1-1	CASSVRGEAFF	TGTGCCAGCAGCGTGCGCGGTGAAGCTTTCTTT
TRBV3-1/TRBV3-2	13	.	TRBD2	TRBJ2-4	CASSQGGGNIQYF	TGTGCCAGCAGCCAAGGCGGGGGGAACATTCAGTACTTC
TRBV7-8	14	.	.	TRBJ1-1	CASSFPGGRTEAFF	TGTGCCAGCAGCTTCCCTGGTGGCCGCACTGAAGCTTTCTTT
TRBV20-1	11	.	.	TRBJ1-1	CSADRVTEAFF	TGCAGTGCTGATCGGGTAACTGAAGCTTTCTTT
TRBV15	15	.	.	TRBJ1-1	CATSRGIQRRTEAFF	TGTGCCACCAGCAGAGGGATCCAGAGGAGAACTGAAGCTTTCTTT
TRBV7-2	15	.	TRBD2	TRBJ2-1	CASSLVLAGNHEQFF	TGTGCCAGCAGCTTAGTTCTAGCGGGAAACCATGAGCAGTTCTTC
TRBV11-3	13	.	.	TRBJ1-1	CASSLGAITEAFF	TGTGCCAGCAGCTTGGGGGCTATCACTGAAGCTTTCTTT
TRBV2	14	once	.	TRBJ2-5	CASSEPRVEETQYF	TGTGCCAGCAGTGAACCCAGGGTGGAGGAGACCCAGTACTTC
TRBV5-4	16	.	TRBD1	TRBJ2-3	CASSSGQQGVGDTQYF	TGTGCCAGCAGCTCGGGTCAACAGGGGGTGGGAGATACGCAGTATTTT
TRBV6-2/TRBV6-3	15	.	.	TRBJ2-7	CASSPQGTGSYEQYF	TGTGCCAGCAGTCCACAAGGTACAGGCTCCTACGAGCAGTACTTC
TRBV9	16	.	TRBD2	TRBJ2-1	CASSASLAGEGNEQFF	TGTGCCAGCAGCGCATCGCTAGCGGGGGAGGGGAATGAGCAGTTCTTC
TRBV3-1/TRBV3-2	13	.	TRBD1	TRBJ1-1	CASSNLQGAGAFF	TGTGCCAGCAGCAACTTACAGGGGGCAGGAGCTTTCTTT
TRBV18	15	.	.	TRBJ2-3	CASSPRDSLADTQYF	TGTGCCAGCTCGCCACGGGACTCACTCGCAGATACGCAGTATTTT
TRBV5-6	14	.	.	TRBJ1-1	CASSLQNMNTEAFF	TGTGCCAGCAGCTTGCAGAACATGAACACTGAAGCTTTCTTT
TRBV2	15	.	.	TRBJ1-1	CASIYSRGGGTEAFF	TGTGCCAGCATTTACTCTAGGGGGGGAGGCACTGAAGCTTTCTTT
TRBV5-1	21	.	.	TRBJ2-1	CASSHSGVRTLSGPSSNEQFF	TGCGCCAGCAGCCATTCGGGTGTTAGGACGTTAAGCGGTCCCTCCTCCAATGAGCAGTTCTTC
TRBV5-1	15	.	.	TRBJ1-2	CASSLAQRRNYGYTF	TGCGCCAGCAGCCTGGCTCAGCGGCGGAACTATGGCTACACCTTC
TRBV9	14	.	TRBD1	TRBJ1-2	CASSRVPGQYGYTF	TGTGCCAGCAGTCGTGTCCCGGGACAGTATGGCTACACCTTC
TRBV7-7	15	.	.	TRBJ1-3	CASSLLSGAGNTIYF	TGTGCTAGCAGCTTACTGTCAGGGGCTGGAAACACCATATATTTT
TRBV27	13	.	.	TRBJ1-1	CASSQRGNTEAFF	TGTGCCAGCAGTCAACGGGGGAACACTGAAGCTTTCTTT
TRBV4-1	16	.	.	TRBJ2-2	CASSLLPGPNTGELFF	TGCGCCAGCAGCCTACTACCGGGTCCGAACACCGGGGAGCTGTTTTTT
TRBV13	16	.	TRBD2	TRBJ2-3	CASSLGPSGGADTQYF	TGTGCCAGCAGCTTAGGGCCTAGCGGAGGCGCAGATACGCAGTATTTT
TRBV19	15	.	.	TRBJ1-5	CASEPTGYSNQPQHF	TGTGCCAGTGAGCCGACAGGTTATAGCAATCAGCCCCAGCATTTT
TRBV29-1	11	.	.	TRBJ2-1	CGGGPYNEQFF	TGCGGCGGAGGGCCGTACAATGAGCAGTTCTTC
TRBV6-5	15	.	TRBD1	TRBJ2-1	CASTFDRGSYNEQFF	TGTGCCAGCACTTTCGACAGGGGGTCCTACAATGAGCAGTTCTTC
TRBV5-5	13	.	TRBD1	TRBJ1-1	CASSSQGGLEAFF	TGTGCCAGCAGCTCCCAGGGGGGACTTGAAGCTTTCTTT
TRBV5-1	15	once	TRBD1	TRBJ1-1	CASHLTGQENTEAFF	TGCGCCAGCCACCTGACGGGACAGGAGAACACTGAAGCTTTCTTT
TRBV9	15	.	.	TRBJ1-1	CASSVDSQANTEAFF	TGTGCCAGCAGCGTGGACAGCCAAGCGAACACTGAAGCTTTCTTT
TRBV11-3	14	once	TRBD1	TRBJ2-1	CASSSAGTGNEQFF	TGTGCCAGCAGCTCCGCCGGGACAGGCAATGAGCAGTTCTTC
TRBV28	14	once	TRBD1	TRBJ2-5	CASTGTGAGETQYF	TGTGCCAGCACGGGGACAGGGGCTGGAGAGACCCAGTACTTC
TRBV10-3	14	once	TRBD1	TRBJ1-2	CAIRPGTGDYGYTF	TGTGCCATCAGGCCCGGGACAGGGGATTATGGCTACACCTTC
TRBV3-1/TRBV3-2	16	.	.	TRBJ1-5	CASSQGLPGGNQPQHF	TGTGCCAGCAGCCAAGGTCTTCCAGGGGGCAATCAGCCCCAGCATTTT
TRBV5-6	16	.	TRBD2	TRBJ2-5	CASSLGGLVSQETQYF	TGTGCCAGCAGCTTGGGGGGACTAGTTTCCCAAGAGACCCAGTACTTC
TRBV5-5	15	.	.	TRBJ1-5	CASSRAGGPNQPQHF	TGTGCCAGCAGCCGCGCCGGGGGTCCCAATCAGCCCCAGCATTTT
TRBV5-6	15	once	.	TRBJ2-2	CASSPALKITGELFF	TGTGCCAGCAGCCCGGCACTAAAGATCACCGGGGAGCTGTTTTTT
TRBV5-1	15	.	.	TRBJ1-1	CASSLLRGSGTEAFF	TGCGCCAGCAGTCTCTTAAGGGGTTCGGGCACTGAAGCTTTCTTT
TRBV7-9	16	.	TRBD2	TRBJ2-3	CASRHELAASTDTQYF	TGTGCCAGCAGACACGAACTAGCGGCTAGCACAGATACGCAGTATTTT
TRBV5-1	16	.	.	TRBJ1-4	CASSLGDKTTNEKLFF	TGCGCCAGCAGCTTGGGAGACAAGACAACTAATGAAAAACTGTTTTTT
TRBV7-2	15	.	.	TRBJ1-3	CASTVRGGSGNTIYF	TGTGCCAGCACGGTGAGAGGGGGCTCTGGAAACACCATATATTTT
TRBV20-1	12	once	.	TRBJ1-5	CSASHIGEPQHF	TGCAGTGCTAGTCACATAGGGGAGCCCCAGCATTTT
TRBV28	15	.	.	TRBJ1-1	CASSLSEHEDTEAFF	TGTGCCAGCAGTTTGTCCGAGCACGAGGACACTGAAGCTTTCTTT
TRBV2	15	.	TRBD2	TRBJ2-1	CASSEGLAGYNEQFF	TGTGCCAGCAGCGAAGGACTAGCGGGGTACAATGAGCAGTTCTTC
TRBV28	15	.	.	TRBJ1-5	CASSLVLYSNQPQHF	TGTGCCAGCAGTTTAGTTCTGTATAGCAATCAGCCCCAGCATTTT
TRBV27	14	.	.	TRBJ2-6	CASSSRSGANVLTF	TGTGCCAGCAGTTCCCGGTCGGGGGCCAACGTCCTGACTTTC
TRBV7-6	14	.	.	TRBJ2-5	CASSLAGLQETQYF	TGTGCCAGCAGCTTAGCGGGACTCCAAGAGACCCAGTACTTC
TRBV18	16	.	TRBD1	TRBJ2-7	CASSPPRGQGMGEQYF	TGTGCCAGCTCACCACCTCGGGGACAGGGGATGGGTGAGCAGTACTTC
TRBV13	13	.	.	TRBJ1-3	CASSLGQRNTIYF	TGTGCCAGCAGCCTCGGACAGCGGAACACCATATATTTT
TRBV7-2	14	.	TRBD1	TRBJ2-7	CASSAGTGSYEQYF	TGTGCCAGCAGCGCCGGGACAGGGAGTTACGAGCAGTACTTC
TRBV5-1	17	.	.	TRBJ1-6	CASSLAVGGSSGSPLHF	TGCGCCAGCAGCTTGGCCGTGGGGGGATCGTCCGGTTCACCCCTCCACTTT